The 30 T cell receptor beta chains below come from one sample, sequenced in a study of T and B cells in COVID-19 patients. Multiplex PCR with BIOMED2 TRB-A/B primer pools amplified TRB rearrangements. TCRdb redid the calling of the multiplex PCR reads with MiXCR, one entry per CDR3 protein. Of a few thousand distinct CDR3 sequences in the sample, roughly 25% are singletons; the top ten hold just under 20%. From blood, about 250-550 ng of genomic DNA served as TRB template. The material sequenced was blood. The receptors come from a human donor with active COVID-19.

V and J are TRBV29-1 and TRBJ1-4, with 7 bases that match TRBD1. Germline trimming cut 4 bases from V and 6 bases from J; bases unmatched to any gene: 8. Germline CDR1 reads SQVTM; CDR2 reads ANQGSEA. CDR3 length equals 14 residues. In nucleotides, the CDR3 is TGCAGCGTTGGGGCGACAGGGTTGTATGAAAAACTGTTTTTT. It codes for CSVGATGLYEKLFF.

A few counts support this clonotype. The J gene is TRBJ2-3, the V gene TRBV7-2; 14 nucleotides align to TRBD2. CDR3 length equals 15 residues. The ends lost 5 bases at V and 4 bases at J; junction bases unmatched: 2. Germline loops: CDR1 SGHTA, CDR2 FQGNSA. CDR3 region: CASSRGLAGADTQYF. The CDR3 DNA reads as TGTGCCAGCAGCCGGGGACTAGCGGGGGCAGATACGCAGTATTTT.

This clonotype was seen a few times. The chain carries TRBV7-2 and TRBJ1-6, with a tentative D call TRBD1 (5 bases). This CDR3 is 17 amino acids long. Germline assignment: CDR1 SGHTA and CDR2 FQGNSA. Trimming took 7 bases from V and 6 from J, leaving 22 bases between them. The chain's CDR3 is CASTINFSGGSNSPLHF. Written as DNA, the CDR3 is TGTGCCAGCACAATTAATTTCTCGGGGGGAAGTAATTCACCCCTCCACTTT.

This clonotype is labeled as medium-sized. This chain uses TRBV19 with TRBJ1-2; 7 positions match TRBD1. Germline CDR1 and CDR2: LNHDA and SQIVND (reference sequence). V dropped 0 bases and J dropped 2; count of bases not matched to a gene: 3. CDR3 size: 15 residues. CDR3 sequence reads: CASSIDRGQNYGYTF. DNA for the CDR3: TGTGCCAGTAGTATAGACCGGGGACAGAACTATGGCTACACCTTC.

This clonotype was picked up many times. The CDR3 is CASLPNPGDGIYGYTF. The CDR3 DNA sequence: TGTGCCAGCCTACCAAACCCCGGGGACGGCATCTATGGCTACACCTTC. The chain carries TRBV6-2 or TRBV6-3 and TRBJ1-2, with D perhaps matching TRBD1 (5 bases). The CDR3 loop spans 16 amino acids. Per the germline V gene, CDR1 is MNHEY and CDR2 is SVGEGT. Trimming took off 8 bases at V and 4 bases at J, with 23 bases between the two ends.

V is TRBV29-1 and J is TRBJ2-1, with D possibly matching TRBD1 (5 bases). With the DNA end fitting TRBJ2-7 better, the J assignment may be wrong. This CDR3 comprises 11 residues. Germline CDR1 is SQVTM and CDR2 is ANQGSEA. The CDR3 DNA reads TGCAGCGCTGGGGCAGGGTACAAGCAGTACTTC. This translates into CSAGAGYKQYF.

V usage is TRBV28 and J usage is TRBJ2-4; 11 positions match TRBD2. The germline V gene has CDR1 MDHEN and CDR2 SYDVKM. The CDR3 spans 17 residues. The J segment lost 1 base and the V segment lost 5 bases, leaving 7 bases of the junction unmatched. CDR3 in DNA: TGTGCCAGCAGTCCCTTAGCGGGAGGGGGCGCCAAAAACATTCAGTACTTC. Its translation is CASSPLAGGGAKNIQYF. The whole variable domain, filled in from reference TRBV28 and TRBJ2-4, reads DVKVTQSSRYLVKRTGEKVFLECVQDMDHENMFWYRQDPGLGLRLIYFSYDVKMKEKGDIPEGYSVSREKKERFSLILESASTNQTSMYLCASSPLAGGGAKNIQYFGAGTRLSVL.

This clonotype was recorded only once. This rearrangement joins TRBV5-1 to TRBJ1-1, with 7 nucleotides matching TRBD1. Germline trimming cut 2 bases from V and 0 bases from J; bases unmatched to any gene: 1. This CDR3 region has 14 residues. Germline V gene sequence: CDR1 SGHRS, CDR2 YFSETQ. The CDR3 sequence is CASSFGQVNTEAFF. Written as DNA, the CDR3 is TGCGCCAGCAGCTTCGGACAGGTGAACACTGAAGCTTTCTTT.

The chain joins TRBV12-3 or TRBV12-4 to TRBJ1-5; tentatively, D is TRBD1 (5 bases). The CDR3 sequence is 13 residues long. The V gene lost 2 bases and the J gene lost 8 bases, with 10 bases spanning the gap. CDR3 sequence reads: CASSLSGQEPQHF. The CDR3 nucleotides are TGTGCCAGCAGTTTATCAGGGCAGGAGCCCCAGCATTTT.

This clonotype was counted only a few times. The CDR3 sequence: CASSFANSGVDTGELFF. The CDR3 DNA follows: TGTGCCAGCAGCTTCGCAAATTCAGGGGTGGACACCGGGGAGCTGTTTTTT. J is TRBJ2-2 and V is TRBV11-2; the D gene is possibly TRBD1 (6 bases). Deletions cut 3 bases from V and 3 bases from J, with 17 bases between. This CDR3 region has 17 residues. Germline V gene sequence: CDR1 SGHAT, CDR2 FQNNGV.

The chain joins TRBV7-2 to TRBJ2-7; 12 bases are shared with TRBD1. With V trimmed by 5 bases and J by 5 bases, 4 bases remained unmatched. The CDR3 has 14 amino acids. CDR1 and CDR2 from the germline V gene are SGHTA and FQGNSA. The CDR3 DNA reads TGTGCCAGCAGCGGGACAGGGGGCTGGCACGAGCAGTACTTC. This codes for CASSGTGGWHEQYF.

Within the sample, this clonotype is hyperexpanded (1% or more). The chain links TRBV6-5 to TRBJ2-2; no clear D. The CDR3 has 15 residues. CDR1 is MNHEY and CDR2 is SVGAGI in the germline V gene. V was clipped by 0 bases and J by 0 bases, with 5 bases between them. CDR3 DNA: TGTGCCAGCAGTTACTCGCCCGCGAACACCGGGGAGCTGTTTTTT. It codes for CASSYSPANTGELFF.

The rearrangement links TRBV11-2 to TRBJ2-5, with D uncertain. V lost 2 bases, J lost 4 bases, and 5 bases lay in between. The CDR3 consists of 12 residues. Germline loops: CDR1 SGHAT, CDR2 FQNNGV. In DNA form, the CDR3 reads TGTGCCAGCAGCTTAATGGGAGAGACCCAGTACTTC. It translates to CASSLMGETQYF.

The rearrangement joins TRBV6-4 to TRBJ2-5; tentatively, D is TRBD2 (7 bases). Germline loops: CDR1 MRHNA, CDR2 SNTAGT. The length of the CDR3 is 14 residues. The germline V and J ends were trimmed by 0 bases and 5 bases, with 10 bases remaining between them. The CDR3 coding sequence is TGTGCCAGCAGTGACTCGGGGAGGGGGGAGACCCAGTACTTC. Translation: CASSDSGRGETQYF.

By share of the sample, this clonotype is medium-sized. This chain uses TRBV6-1 with TRBJ2-5; possible D gene TRBD1, 6 bases. The CDR3 spans 14 residues. Deletions cut 1 base from V and 3 bases from J, with 9 bases between. Germline CDR1 MNHNS, CDR2 SASEGT. The CDR3 nucleotides are TGTGCCAGCAGTGAAGGCCCAGGGGAAGAGACCCAGTACTTC. It is translated as CASSEGPGEETQYF.

This clonotype is large. This chain connects TRBV29-1 to TRBJ2-5; unclear D gene. Germline CDR1 SQVTM, CDR2 ANQGSEA. The V end lost 4 bases, the J end lost 5 bases, and 8 bases lay between the germline ends. The CDR3 contains 11 residues. The CDR3 sequence is CSVGSRETQYF. CDR3 DNA sequence: TGCAGCGTTGGTAGTAGGGAGACCCAGTACTTC.

The chain couples TRBV28 to TRBJ1-5; D may be TRBD1 (5 bases). CDR1 and CDR2 from the germline V gene are MDHEN and SYDVKM. This CDR3 is built from 14 residues. Deletions cut 11 bases from V and 3 bases from J, with 17 bases between. The CDR3 spells CACEAGDYNQPQHF. The CDR3 nucleotides are TGTGCCTGCGAGGCGGGGGACTACAATCAGCCCCAGCATTTT.

Relative to its sample, this clonotype is medium-sized. This chain links TRBV19 with TRBJ1-1, with D possibly matching TRBD1 (6 bases). Trimming removed 6 bases from V and 11 bases from J, with 13 bases in between. Germline V gives CDR1 LNHDA, CDR2 SQIVND (reference sequence). The length of the CDR3 is 11 residues. The CDR3 bases are TGTGCCAGTAGCACCGGGGGGCGCGCTTTCTTT. As protein: CASSTGGRAFF.

This clonotype was recorded a few times. The chain is built from TRBV4-2 and TRBJ2-3; either TRBD1 or TRBD2 may fit D (5 bases each). This CDR3 is built from 15 residues. The V gene lost 4 bases and the J gene lost 4 bases, with 15 bases spanning the gap. The germline V gene encodes CDR1 LGHNA and CDR2 YNFKEQ. DNA of the CDR3: TGTGCCAGCAGCCTGGGACCCCTCGAGGCAGATACGCAGTATTTT. This sequence encodes CASSLGPLEADTQYF.

As for this clonotype: This may be a read error: a much more frequent sequence differs by one nucleotide. This chain uses TRBV6-1 with TRBJ1-5; D gene uncertain. CDR3 size: 16 residues. The germline CDR1 and CDR2 sequences are MNHNS and SASEGT. The CDR3 region is CASTPGSSYSNQPRHF. CDR3 sequence (DNA): TGTGCCAGCACCCCAGGCTCCTCTTATAGCAATCAGCCCCGGCATTTT.

For this clonotype: An end of the junction differs from the germline gene, which may be a read error. The chain combines TRBV27 with TRBJ2-1; 9 bases fit TRBD2. The CDR3 runs to 15 residues. In germline, CDR1 is MNHEY, CDR2 SMNVEV (reference sequence). The CDR3 bases are TGTGCCACCAGTGACCCCGGGACTAGCAACAATGAGCAGTTCTTC. Amino acid sequence: CATSDPGTSNNEQFF.

In its sample, this clonotype is medium-sized (0.01 to 0.1%). CDR3: CASSPPYTGEEWYKFF. DNA of the CDR3: TGTGCCAGCTCACCACCCTATACAGGGGAGGAATGGTATAAGTTCTTC. This chain links TRBV18 with TRBJ2-1; D might be TRBD1 (7 bases). Deletions cut 0 bases from V and 14 bases from J, with 23 bases between. This CDR3 is 16 amino acids long. Germline lookup yields CDR1 KGHSH and CDR2 LQKENI.

The gene calls are TRBV6-5 and TRBJ2-5, with 8 bases lining up with TRBD1. This CDR3 is 14 amino acids long. CDR1 is MNHEY and CDR2 is SVGAGI in the germline V gene. V dropped 8 bases and J dropped 1; count of bases not matched to a gene: 6. This CDR3 reads CASSLQGAQETQYF. CDR3 sequence (DNA): TGTGCCAGCTCCCTCCAGGGGGCCCAAGAGACCCAGTACTTC.

There are many counts of this clonotype. The chain uses TRBV27 and TRBJ1-2; a possible D gene is TRBD1 (6 bases). This CDR3 has 14 residues. The ends were cut back, 2 bases at V and 4 bases at J, with 11 bases in the middle. CDR1 is MNHEY, CDR2 SMNVEV, per germline (reference sequence). This CDR3 reads CASSLTGQSYGYTF. The CDR3 bases are TGTGCCAGCAGTTTAACCGGACAGAGCTATGGCTACACCTTC.

This clonotype has a count of ten or more. The chain employs TRBV24-1 and TRBJ2-1, with D maybe TRBD2 (6 bases). This CDR3 is built from 17 residues. CDR1 and CDR2 from the germline V gene are KGHDR and SFDVKD. V was cut by 2 bases and J by 4 bases, with 17 bases left in between. DNA of the CDR3: TGTGCCACCAGTGATTCCCTTTCTAGCGCGGGTTACAATGAGCAGTTCTTC. The encoded protein is CATSDSLSSAGYNEQFF.

Many counts were recorded for this clonotype. This chain joins TRBV6-1 and TRBJ2-1, with D perhaps being TRBD1 or TRBD2 (5 bases each). Germline V CDR1 and CDR2: MNHNS, SASEGT. V shed 6 bases and J shed 2 bases, with 8 bases lying between them. This CDR3 is 13 amino acids long. The CDR3: CASRGRTYNEQFF. The CDR3 DNA is TGTGCCAGCAGGGGACGGACCTACAATGAGCAGTTCTTC.

The rearrangement uses TRBV2 and TRBJ1-5; no reliable D call. CDR1 and CDR2 (germline): SNHLY, FYNNEI. This CDR3 contains 13 residues. Trimming removed 7 bases at V and 2 bases at J, with 9 bases between. Here the CDR3 reads CASTARGNQPQHF. CDR3 DNA: TGTGCCAGCACCGCAAGGGGCAATCAGCCCCAGCATTTT.

The table lists this clonotype with many counts. The chain recombines TRBV6-5 with TRBJ2-1, with 12 bases aligning to TRBD2. CDR3 length: 15 amino acids. Germline CDR1 is MNHEY and CDR2 is SVGAGI. Losses at the gene ends were 6 bases for V and 11 bases for J; bases not matched to a gene: 11. Here the CDR3 reads CASRDGVTSGGKQFF. CDR3 in DNA: TGTGCCAGCAGGGACGGGGTGACTAGCGGGGGTAAGCAGTTCTTC.

This clonotype has only a few counts. The genes are TRBV7-2 and TRBJ2-2; tentative D call: TRBD1 (6 bases). The V and J ends lost 4 bases and 6 bases respectively, with 15 bases between them. CDR1 and CDR2 (germline): SGHTA, FQGNSA. CDR3 length: 15 amino acids. The CDR3 coding sequence is TGTGCCAGCAGCTCACAACAGGGATCGGCCGGGGAGCTGTTTTTT. Translation gives CASSSQQGSAGELFF.

This clonotype came up many times. The chain is built from TRBV30 and TRBJ1-1; D is unresolved. Trimming shortened V by 5 bases and J by 8 bases, and 12 bases separated the two germline ends. The CDR3 covers 11 residues. In germline, CDR1 is GTSNPN, CDR2 SVGIG (reference sequence). As DNA, the CDR3 is TGTGCCTGGGAGAAAGGCCGGGAAGCTTTCTTT. This translates into CAWEKGREAFF.